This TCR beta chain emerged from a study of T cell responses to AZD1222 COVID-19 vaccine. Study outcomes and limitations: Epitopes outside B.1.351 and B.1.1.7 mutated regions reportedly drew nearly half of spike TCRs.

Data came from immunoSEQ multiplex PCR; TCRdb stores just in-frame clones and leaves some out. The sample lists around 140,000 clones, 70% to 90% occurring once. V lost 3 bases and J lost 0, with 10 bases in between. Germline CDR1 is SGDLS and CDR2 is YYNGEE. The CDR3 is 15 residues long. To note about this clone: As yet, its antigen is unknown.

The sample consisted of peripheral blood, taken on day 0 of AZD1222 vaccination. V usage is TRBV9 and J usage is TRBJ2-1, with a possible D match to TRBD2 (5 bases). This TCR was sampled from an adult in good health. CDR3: CASSGRGSSYNEQFF. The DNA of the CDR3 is TGTGCCAGCAGCGGGAGAGGGAGCTCCTACAATGAGCAGTTCTTC.